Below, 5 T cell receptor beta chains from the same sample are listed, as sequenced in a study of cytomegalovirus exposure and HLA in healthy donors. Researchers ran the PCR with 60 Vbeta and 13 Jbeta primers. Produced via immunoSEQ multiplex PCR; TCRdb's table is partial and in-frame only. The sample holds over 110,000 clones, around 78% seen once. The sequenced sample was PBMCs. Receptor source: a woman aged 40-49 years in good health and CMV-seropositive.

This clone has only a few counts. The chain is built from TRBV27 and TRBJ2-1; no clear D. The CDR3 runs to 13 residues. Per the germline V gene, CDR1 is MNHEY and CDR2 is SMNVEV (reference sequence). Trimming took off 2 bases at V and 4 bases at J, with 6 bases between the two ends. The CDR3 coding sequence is TGTGCCAGCAGTTTAAGTCAGTACAATGAGCAGTTCTTC. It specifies CASSLSQYNEQFF.

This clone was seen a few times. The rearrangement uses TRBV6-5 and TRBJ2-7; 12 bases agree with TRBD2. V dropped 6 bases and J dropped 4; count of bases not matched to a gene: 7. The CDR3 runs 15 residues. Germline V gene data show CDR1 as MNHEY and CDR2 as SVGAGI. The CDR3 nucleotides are TGTGCCAGCAGAACAGAGACTAGCGGGAGTTACGAGCAGTACTTC. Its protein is CASRTETSGSYEQYF.

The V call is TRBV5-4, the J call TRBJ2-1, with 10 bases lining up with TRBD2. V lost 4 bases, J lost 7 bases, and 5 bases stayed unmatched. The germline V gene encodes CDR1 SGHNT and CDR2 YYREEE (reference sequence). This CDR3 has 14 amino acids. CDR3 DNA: TGTGCCAGCAGCACTAGCGGGATGCCGAATGAGCAGTTCTTC. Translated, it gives CASSTSGMPNEQFF.

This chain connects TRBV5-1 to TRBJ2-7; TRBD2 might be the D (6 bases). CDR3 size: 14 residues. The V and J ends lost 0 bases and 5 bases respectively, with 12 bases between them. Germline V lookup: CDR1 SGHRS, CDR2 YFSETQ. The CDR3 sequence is CASSLGGVVHEQYF. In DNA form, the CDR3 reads TGCGCCAGCAGCTTGGGGGGGGTAGTCCACGAGCAGTACTTC.

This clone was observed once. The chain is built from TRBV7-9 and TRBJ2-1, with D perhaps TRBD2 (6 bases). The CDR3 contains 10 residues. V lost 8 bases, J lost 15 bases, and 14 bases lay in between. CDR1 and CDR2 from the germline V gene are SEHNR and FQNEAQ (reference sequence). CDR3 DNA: TGTGCCAGCGCCCTCCGGGGGTGGTTCTTC. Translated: CASALRGWFF.